Each of the 18 T cell receptor beta chains below was sequenced from the same sample in a study of blood T cell repertoires in COVID-19. Sequenced by immunoSEQ multiplex PCR; TCRdb stores in-frame clones only, minus some. Of about 210,000 clones in the sample, around 83% were seen once. Sequenced sample: peripheral blood. The receptor set was obtained from a middle-aged man with active or convalescent COVID-19.

V and J are TRBV11-2 and TRBJ1-4; D remains ambiguous. CDR1 and CDR2 (germline): SGHAT, FQNNGV. V lost 3 bases and J 8 bases, leaving 10 bases between the germline ends. The CDR3 is made up of 13 amino acids. In DNA, the CDR3 is TGTGCCAGCAGCTTCAGGTCTGGGGAAAAACTGTTTTTT. Amino acids: CASSFRSGEKLFF.

The rearrangement joins TRBV5-4 to TRBJ2-1; 12 positions match TRBD2. V shed 5 bases, J shed 8 bases, and the junction held 8 bases outside the gene matches. The length of the CDR3 is 15 residues. Per the germline V gene, CDR1 is SGHNT and CDR2 is YYREEE (reference sequence). CDR3 nucleotide sequence: TGTGCCAGCAGACTAGCGGGAGGATCCAAGGATGAGCAGTTCTTC. This encodes CASRLAGGSKDEQFF.

For this clone: At one of its ends the junction is not consistent with the germline gene, which may arise from a read error. This chain uses TRBV7-7 with TRBJ2-3; 9 bases map to TRBD2. Looked up from germline, CDR1 is SSHAT and CDR2 is FNYEAQ (reference sequence). The CDR3 extends over 15 amino acids. Here the CDR3 reads CASTPLAGSTDTQYF. DNA for the CDR3: TGTGCTAGCACCCCCCTAGCGGGATCCACAGATACGCAGTATTTT. The variable domain in full, completed from reference TRBV7-7 and TRBJ2-3, reads GAGVSQSPRYKVTKRGQDVTLRCDPISSHATLYWYQQALGQGPEFLTYFNYEAQPDKSGLPSDRFSAERPEGSISTLTIQRTEQRDSAMYRCASTPLAGSTDTQYFGPGTRLTVL.

This sequence joins TRBV7-2 and TRBJ2-7; 10 positions match TRBD1. The CDR3 contains 15 residues. J was trimmed by 3 bases and V by 3 bases; bases with no gene match: 5. Germline lookup yields CDR1 SGHTA and CDR2 FQGNSA. The CDR3 bases are TGTGCCAGCAGCTTGGCCGGGACAGGGGTCTACGAGCAGTACTTC. This codes for CASSLAGTGVYEQYF.

V gene TRBV30 combines with J gene TRBJ2-7, with TRBD1 identical over 11 bases. V lost 1 base and J lost 1; bases outside the gene matches: 6. Germline values: CDR1 GTSNPN, CDR2 SVGIG (reference sequence). The CDR3 consists of 16 residues. The CDR3 reads CAWSGSGTGGSYEQYF. The CDR3 DNA reads TGTGCCTGGAGTGGTTCCGGGACAGGGGGATCCTACGAGCAGTACTTC.

The rearrangement links TRBV5-1 to TRBJ2-5, with unresolved D. The CDR3 contains 13 residues. The ends were cut back, 1 base at V and 4 bases at J, with 8 bases in the middle. CDR1 is SGHRS and CDR2 is YFSETQ in the germline V gene. CDR3 nucleotides: TGCGCCAGCAGCTTGAGACTTCTAGAGACCCAGTACTTC. This translates into CASSLRLLETQYF.

CDR3 nucleotides: TGTGCCAGCAGCGTGACGACAGGGGACAATGAGCAGTTCTTC. This sequence encodes CASSVTTGDNEQFF. The chain is built from TRBV7-9 and TRBJ2-1; TRBD1 aligns across 8 bases. Germline values: CDR1 SEHNR, CDR2 FQNEAQ (reference sequence). The CDR3 covers 14 residues. Unmatched junction bases numbered 5, after V lost 5 bases and J lost 5 bases.

At least ten counts were recorded for this clone. The chain links TRBV7-9 to TRBJ2-3; 9 nucleotides line up with TRBD2. The CDR3 sequence is 14 residues long. Trimming removed 5 bases from V and 1 base from J; junction bases left unmatched: 1. Germline CDR1 is SEHNR and CDR2 is FQNEAQ (reference sequence). The CDR3 loop reads CASSRTSGTDTQYF. CDR3 sequence (DNA): TGTGCCAGCAGCCGGACTAGCGGCACAGATACGCAGTATTTT.

The genes are TRBV11-2 and TRBJ1-6; 7 nucleotides match TRBD1. CDR3 size: 15 residues. The J segment lost 14 bases and the V segment lost 3 bases, leaving 13 bases of the junction unmatched. The germline gives CDR1 SGHAT, CDR2 FQNNGV. The CDR3, as DNA: TGTGCCAGCAGCTTTGGGTCAGGGGGAACCGTCACCCTCCACTTT. Residues: CASSFGSGGTVTLHF.

This clone was detected once. This chain connects TRBV6-5 to TRBJ2-2; possibly TRBD1 for D (6 bases). Trimming took 6 bases from V and 0 from J, leaving 11 bases between them. CDR3 size: 15 residues. CDR1 is MNHEY and CDR2 is SVGAGI in the germline V gene. CDR3 sequence: CASRPGQTNTGELFF. The DNA of the CDR3 is TGTGCCAGCAGACCGGGACAAACGAACACCGGGGAGCTGTTTTTT.

This clone has only one observation. The chain carries TRBV5-4 and TRBJ2-1; 13 bases are shared with TRBD2. Germline CDR1 is SGHNT and CDR2 is YYREEE (reference sequence). The ends lost 0 bases at V and 3 bases at J; junction bases unmatched: 3. The CDR3 consists of 17 residues. The CDR3 protein is CASSLGLAGGGYNEQFF. The CDR3 DNA reads TGTGCCAGCAGCTTGGGACTAGCGGGAGGTGGCTACAATGAGCAGTTCTTC.

The table lists this clone with a count of one. This rearrangement joins TRBV3-1 (or the pseudogene TRBV3-2) to TRBJ1-2, with 7 bases matching TRBD1. Germline V gene lookup returns CDR1 LGHDT and CDR2 YNNKEL (reference sequence). The CDR3 is 14 residues long. Trimming removed 4 bases from V and 7 bases from J; junction bases left unmatched: 9. The DNA for the CDR3 is TGTGCCAGCAGCCTTGCAGACAGGGATGGTGGCTACACCTTC. Protein: CASSLADRDGGYTF.

V is TRBV6-1 and J is TRBJ1-4, with 7 bases matching TRBD1. The CDR3 totals 15 residues. With V trimmed by 2 bases and J by 8 bases, 8 bases remained unmatched. CDR1 is MNHNS and CDR2 is SASEGT in the germline V gene. The DNA of the CDR3 is TGTGCCAGCAGTGAATATAGGGACAGCAACGAAAAACTGTTTTTT. The encoded protein is CASSEYRDSNEKLFF.

The CDR3 loop is CASSSDRENTEAFF. The CDR3 DNA reads TGTGCCAGCAGCTCGGACAGGGAGAACACTGAAGCTTTCTTT. V gene TRBV2 combines with J gene TRBJ1-1, with 8 bases aligning to TRBD1. The CDR3 runs to 14 residues. Germline CDR1 is SNHLY and CDR2 is FYNNEI. With V trimmed by 6 bases and J by 1 base, 4 bases remained unmatched.

This chain joins TRBV10-3 and TRBJ1-2; D gene ambiguous. The germline V gene encodes CDR1 ENHRY and CDR2 SYGVKD. The CDR3 loop spans 13 amino acids. V lost 10 bases and J lost 4, with 16 bases in between. This chain's CDR3 is CASSSEELYGYTF. CDR3 sequence (DNA): TGTGCCAGTTCCTCAGAGGAACTCTATGGCTACACCTTC.

CDR3 sequence: CASSRDRFEQYF. The CDR3 nucleotides read TGTGCCAGCAGTCGGGACAGGTTTGAGCAGTACTTC. The chain joins TRBV25-1 to TRBJ2-7; 8 bases map to TRBD1. V lost 5 bases to trimming and J lost 7 bases; unmatched junction nucleotides: 4. Germline CDR1 MGHDK, CDR2 SYGVNS. This CDR3 is 12 amino acids long.

The chain has TRBV4-3 and TRBJ2-1; 9 bases fit TRBD2. There are 16 residues in the CDR3. The germline CDR1 and CDR2 sequences are LGHNA and YSLEER. Trimming at V came to 1 base and at J to 1 base, leaving 2 bases not matched to a gene. The CDR3 DNA reads as TGCGCCAGCAGCCAAGTGGCGGGGGGGTCCTACAATGAGCAGTTCTTC. This encodes CASSQVAGGSYNEQFF.

The chain has TRBV6-5 and TRBJ2-7, with D maybe TRBD2 (6 bases). CDR1 and CDR2 from the germline V gene are MNHEY and SVGAGI. The CDR3 contains 15 residues. Trimming shortened V by 7 bases and J by 4 bases, and 20 bases separated the two germline ends. The CDR3 region has the DNA TGTGCCAGCATCGAACAAACGGGGAGGTGGTACGAGCAGTACTTC. It is translated as CASIEQTGRWYEQYF.